The rows below give T cell receptor beta chains drawn from one sample of a study of identical twins. TCRdb re-derived calls from the 5' RACE reads in MiXCR, one entry per CDR3 protein. This table has 1.5 million to 2 million distinct CDR3 sequences, roughly a third appearing once. The sequencing sample was made of cord blood. These receptors were obtained from a newborn girl in good health. Both conserved end residues are part of each CDR3. The D gene is left open where the match is weak. Clone sizes are given selectively: once, few, many, or a class where the clone is expanded.

J: TRBJ1-2; D: .; V: TRBV3-1; length: 15; size: .; CDR3: CASSRRQAPSGGYTF; DNA: TGTGCCAGCAGCCGGAGACAGGCCCCCTCGGGGGGCTACACCTTC
J: TRBJ2-1; D: TRBD1; V: TRBV14; length: 21; size: once; CDR3: CASSQVSWTGGWTNHYNEQFF; DNA: TGTGCCAGCAGCCAAGTGTCTTGGACAGGGGGCTGGACAAATCACTACAATGAGCAGTTCTTC
J: TRBJ2-1; D: TRBD2; V: TRBV3-1; length: 17; size: .; CDR3: CASRKSFKREGYNEQFF; DNA: TGTGCCAGCAGAAAAAGCTTTAAGCGGGAGGGGTACAATGAGCAGTTCTTC
J: TRBJ2-1; D: .; V: TRBV29-1; length: 8; size: .; CDR3: CSVRGGFF; DNA: TGCAGCGTAAGGGGGGGGTTCTTC
J: TRBJ2-3; D: TRBD2; V: TRBV11-1; length: 15; size: .; CDR3: CASSRLAGHTDTQYF; DNA: TGTGCCAGCAGTCGACTAGCGGGGCACACAGATACGCAGTATTTT
J: TRBJ1-1; D: .; V: TRBV2; length: 12; size: .; CDR3: CASTKAGTEAFF; DNA: TGTGCCAGCACGAAGGCGGGCACTGAAGCTTTCTTT
J: TRBJ1-4; D: .; V: TRBV12-3/TRBV12-4; length: 18; size: .; CDR3: CASSSVAGGGATNEKLFF; DNA: TGTGCCAGCAGTTCCGTGGCAGGTGGGGGGGCAACTAATGAAAAACTGTTTTTT
J: TRBJ2-7; D: .; V: TRBV12-3/TRBV12-4; length: 11; size: many; CDR3: CASGTPYEQYF; DNA: TGTGCCTCCGGGACTCCCTACGAGCAGTACTTC
J: TRBJ2-3; D: TRBD2; V: TRBV28; length: 15; size: few; CDR3: CASTLTSGSTDTQYF; DNA: TGTGCCAGCACCCTGACTAGCGGGAGCACAGATACGCAGTATTTT
J: TRBJ1-2; D: .; V: TRBV20-1; length: 16; size: many; CDR3: CSASWAGALTWYGYTF; DNA: TGCAGTGCTAGTTGGGCAGGGGCCCTAACTTGGTATGGCTACACCTTC
J: TRBJ1-4; D: TRBD1; V: TRBV20-1; length: 12; size: few; CDR3: CSATGAGEKLFF; DNA: TGCAGTGCGACAGGGGCTGGTGAAAAACTGTTTTTT
J: TRBJ2-3; D: .; V: TRBV7-9; length: 15; size: .; CDR3: CASSRLPRWSDTQYF; DNA: TGTGCCAGCTCTAGACTACCAAGGTGGTCGGATACGCAGTATTTT
J: TRBJ2-3; D: TRBD2; V: TRBV7-9; length: 15; size: .; CDR3: CASSPRLAGRNTQYF; DNA: TGTGCCAGCAGCCCGAGACTAGCGGGACGGAATACGCAGTATTTT
J: TRBJ1-1; D: TRBD1; V: TRBV24-1; length: 16; size: few; CDR3: CATSPDRATMNTEAFF; DNA: TGTGCCACCTCACCCGACAGGGCGACCATGAACACTGAAGCTTTCTTT
J: TRBJ1-2; D: .; V: TRBV11-2; length: 13; size: few; CDR3: CASSSTPPYGYTF; DNA: TGTGCCAGCAGCTCGACTCCCCCCTATGGCTACACCTTC
J: TRBJ1-4; D: .; V: TRBV15; length: 16; size: .; CDR3: CATPRYPLATNEKLFF; DNA: TGTGCCACCCCCCGGTACCCCCTTGCAACTAATGAAAAACTGTTTTTT
J: TRBJ1-2; D: .; V: TRBV5-1; length: 15; size: few; CDR3: CASNLLGFANYGYTF; DNA: TGCGCCAGCAACTTGCTGGGATTCGCTAACTATGGCTACACCTTC
J: TRBJ1-6; D: TRBD1; V: TRBV2; length: 13; size: .; CDR3: CASNPGGYSPLHF; DNA: TGTGCCAGCAACCCAGGGGGCTATTCACCCCTCCACTTT
J: TRBJ2-7; D: TRBD2; V: TRBV2; length: 13; size: .; CDR3: CASRTSIPYEQYF; DNA: TGTGCCAGCCGGACTAGTATCCCCTACGAGCAGTACTTC
J: TRBJ2-5; D: TRBD2; V: TRBV4-2; length: 17; size: few; CDR3: CASSPEGLAGGLKTQYF; DNA: TGTGCCAGCAGCCCAGAAGGGCTAGCGGGGGGGCTGAAGACCCAGTACTTC
J: TRBJ2-1; D: .; V: TRBV9; length: 16; size: .; CDR3: CASSVRAVSSYNEQFF; DNA: TGTGCCAGCAGCGTCCGGGCCGTAAGCTCCTACAATGAGCAGTTCTTC
J: TRBJ2-7; D: .; V: TRBV3-1; length: 17; size: few; CDR3: CASSQEVGGVRPYEQYF; DNA: TGTGCCAGCAGCCAAGAGGTCGGGGGAGTACGACCCTACGAGCAGTACTTC
J: TRBJ2-7; D: .; V: TRBV3-1; length: 15; size: .; CDR3: CASSQVMGSTYEQYF; DNA: TGTGCCAGCAGCCAAGTAATGGGGTCGACCTACGAGCAGTACTTC
J: TRBJ2-1; D: .; V: TRBV12-3/TRBV12-4; length: 14; size: few; CDR3: CASSFPTSTGEQFF; DNA: TGTGCCAGCAGTTTCCCCACCTCGACGGGTGAGCAGTTCTTC
J: TRBJ2-7; D: .; V: TRBV7-8; length: 16; size: few; CDR3: CASSFGIVESSYEQYF; DNA: TGTGCCAGCAGCTTTGGAATAGTGGAGAGCTCCTACGAGCAGTACTTC
J: TRBJ2-1; D: .; V: TRBV15; length: 14; size: many; CDR3: CAIPRTSRRNEQFF; DNA: TGTGCCATCCCTCGTACTTCGCGGAGAAATGAGCAGTTCTTC
J: TRBJ1-2; D: .; V: TRBV28; length: 13; size: few; CDR3: CASSFLERNGYTF; DNA: TGTGCCAGCAGTTTTTTGGAACGTAACGGCTACACCTTC
J: TRBJ2-5; D: .; V: TRBV28; length: 15; size: few; CDR3: CASTLGDTGQETQYF; DNA: TGTGCCAGCACCTTAGGGGACACGGGCCAAGAGACCCAGTACTTC
J: TRBJ1-2; D: .; V: TRBV2; length: 13; size: .; CDR3: CASSGTVGDGYTF; DNA: TGTGCCAGCAGTGGGACGGTGGGCGATGGCTACACCTTC
J: TRBJ2-2; D: .; V: TRBV6-5; length: 16; size: .; CDR3: CASSYSVRANTGELFF; DNA: TGTGCCAGCAGTTACTCGGTCCGGGCGAACACCGGGGAGCTGTTTTTT
J: TRBJ2-1; D: TRBD2; V: TRBV7-9; length: 17; size: .; CDR3: CASSLPVSGASYNEQFF; DNA: TGTGCCAGCAGCTTACCCGTTAGCGGGGCCTCCTACAATGAGCAGTTCTTC
J: TRBJ2-1; D: .; V: TRBV13; length: 15; size: few; CDR3: CASSLGGNNYNEQFF; DNA: TGTGCCAGCAGCTTAGGCGGGAACAACTACAATGAGCAGTTCTTC
J: TRBJ2-1; D: .; V: TRBV9; length: 15; size: few; CDR3: CASSVAPGGHNEQFF; DNA: TGTGCCAGCAGCGTAGCCCCCGGGGGCCACAATGAGCAGTTCTTC
J: TRBJ2-1; D: TRBD1; V: TRBV27; length: 17; size: few; CDR3: CASSPRRGQGEIGEQFF; DNA: TGTGCCAGCAGCCCTAGACGTGGACAGGGAGAGATCGGTGAGCAGTTCTTC
J: TRBJ1-5; D: .; V: TRBV19; length: 14; size: .; CDR3: CASSEVGINQPQHF; DNA: TGTGCCAGTAGTGAGGTTGGAATAAATCAGCCCCAGCATTTT
J: TRBJ2-5; D: TRBD2; V: TRBV6-1; length: 13; size: .; CDR3: CASRGTIQETQYF; DNA: TGTGCCAGCAGGGGGACTATACAAGAGACCCAGTACTTC
J: TRBJ2-5; D: .; V: TRBV12-3/TRBV12-4; length: 14; size: .; CDR3: CASSFTKSYNEQYF; DNA: TGTGCCAGCAGTTTCACTAAGTCCTACAATGAGCAGTACTTC
J: TRBJ1-1; D: TRBD1; V: TRBV5-1; length: 16; size: .; CDR3: CASSLGTRQGATEAFF; DNA: TGCGCCAGCAGCTTGGGCACCCGACAGGGTGCCACTGAAGCTTTCTTT
J: TRBJ2-1; D: TRBD1; V: TRBV20-1; length: 15; size: .; CDR3: CSARDRQGETNEQFF; DNA: TGCAGTGCTAGAGACCGACAGGGGGAGACTAATGAGCAGTTCTTC
J: TRBJ1-1; D: .; V: TRBV10-3; length: 13; size: .; CDR3: CAISVEGNTEAFF; DNA: TGTGCCATCAGTGTCGAGGGGAACACTGAAGCTTTCTTT